A selection of T cell receptor beta chains follows, all from one sample in a study of T-cell memory formation after mild COVID-19. TCRdb passed the 5' RACE reads through MiXCR, listing each CDR3 protein once. Of 40,000 to 45,000 distinct CDR3 sequences listed, about 7.1% are singletons. What was sequenced was PBMCs or a T cell subset sorted from them (not recorded which). These receptors originate from a young man who had mild COVID-19 (a few samples of this study predate the infection). Cell type and time point are not known. CDR3s include the opening cysteine and the closing phenylalanine or tryptophan. The D gene is left open where the match is weak. The size field is filled for only some rows; it gives once, few, many or a size class.

d_gene: TRBD1; abundance: few; v_gene: TRBV10-3; j_gene: TRBJ2-1; CDR3nt: TGTGCCACCGGACAGGGAGGCAATGAGCAGTTCTTC; CDR3aa: CATGQGGNEQFF
d_gene: TRBD1; abundance: few; v_gene: TRBV4-2; j_gene: TRBJ1-1; CDR3nt: TGTGCCAGCAGCGACAGGGGGGGTGAAGCTTTCTTT; CDR3aa: CASSDRGGEAFF
d_gene: NA; abundance: NA; v_gene: TRBV5-6; j_gene: TRBJ2-1; CDR3nt: TGTGCCAGCAGCTTGTTGGGGCTCAATGAGCAGTTCTTC; CDR3aa: CASSLLGLNEQFF
d_gene: NA; abundance: many; v_gene: TRBV5-1; j_gene: TRBJ2-7; CDR3nt: TGCGCCAGCAGCCCGCACGGGTTCTACGAGCAGTACTTC; CDR3aa: CASSPHGFYEQYF
d_gene: NA; abundance: many; v_gene: TRBV12-3/TRBV12-4; j_gene: TRBJ2-1; CDR3nt: TGTGCCAGCAGTTTAGGGCGGAGCTCCTACAATGAGCAGTTCTTC; CDR3aa: CASSLGRSSYNEQFF
d_gene: NA; abundance: NA; v_gene: TRBV7-2; j_gene: TRBJ2-6; CDR3nt: TGTGCCAGCAGCACCCAACCCGGGCCTGGGGCCAACGTCCTGACTTTC; CDR3aa: CASSTQPGPGANVLTF
d_gene: TRBD2; abundance: medium-sized; v_gene: TRBV12-3/TRBV12-4; j_gene: TRBJ2-3; CDR3nt: TGTGCCAGCAGTTTGGGACTAGGGTTCGATACGCAGTATTTT; CDR3aa: CASSLGLGFDTQYF
d_gene: NA; abundance: many; v_gene: TRBV12-3/TRBV12-4; j_gene: TRBJ1-1; CDR3nt: TGTGCCAGCAGTTTAGAGGGGGGGCACCGTAACACTGAAGCTTTCTTT; CDR3aa: CASSLEGGHRNTEAFF
d_gene: TRBD2; abundance: NA; v_gene: TRBV6-1; j_gene: TRBJ2-5; CDR3nt: TGTGCCAGCAGTGGGAGCGGGGGCCTGCAAGAGACCCAGTACTTC; CDR3aa: CASSGSGGLQETQYF
d_gene: TRBD1; abundance: NA; v_gene: TRBV12-3/TRBV12-4; j_gene: TRBJ1-1; CDR3nt: TGTGCCAGCAGTCTTATAAGGGGGACAGGGGCTTTCTTT; CDR3aa: CASSLIRGTGAFF
d_gene: TRBD1; abundance: NA; v_gene: TRBV7-2; j_gene: TRBJ2-3; CDR3nt: TGTGCCAGCAGCTTCTACAGGGGGAGTGCAGATACGCAGTATTTT; CDR3aa: CASSFYRGSADTQYF
d_gene: TRBD1; abundance: few; v_gene: TRBV6-2/TRBV6-3; j_gene: TRBJ2-2; CDR3nt: TGTGCCAGCAGAGAACCACAGGGGGCCGGGGAGCTGTTTTTT; CDR3aa: CASREPQGAGELFF
d_gene: NA; abundance: many; v_gene: TRBV4-3; j_gene: TRBJ1-1; CDR3nt: TGCGCCAGCAGCCAAGATGGACCGACCTTTGATGGGGACACTGAAGCTTTCTTT; CDR3aa: CASSQDGPTFDGDTEAFF
d_gene: NA; abundance: NA; v_gene: TRBV5-1; j_gene: TRBJ2-7; CDR3nt: TGCGCCAGCAGCTTGCGGGGCCCCAGGGACGAGCAGTACTTC; CDR3aa: CASSLRGPRDEQYF
d_gene: NA; abundance: few; v_gene: TRBV7-2; j_gene: TRBJ2-1; CDR3nt: TGTGCCAGCAGCTCGTCAAGTAATGAGCAGTTCTTC; CDR3aa: CASSSSSNEQFF
d_gene: NA; abundance: many; v_gene: TRBV7-2; j_gene: TRBJ1-5; CDR3nt: TGTGCCAGCAGCCCCAGGGGATCCAATCAGCCCCAGCATTTT; CDR3aa: CASSPRGSNQPQHF
d_gene: NA; abundance: NA; v_gene: TRBV3-1; j_gene: TRBJ2-1; CDR3nt: TGTGCCAGCAGCTCCGTGGGCGATGAGCAGTTCTTC; CDR3aa: CASSSVGDEQFF
d_gene: TRBD1; abundance: few; v_gene: TRBV12-3/TRBV12-4; j_gene: TRBJ1-4; CDR3nt: TGTGCCAGCACCCGGACAGGGGCGAATGAAAAACTGTTTTTT; CDR3aa: CASTRTGANEKLFF
d_gene: NA; abundance: few; v_gene: TRBV7-6; j_gene: TRBJ2-3; CDR3nt: TGTGCCAGCAGCTTAACCCTACCCGGGGGCACAGATACGCAGTATTTT; CDR3aa: CASSLTLPGGTDTQYF
d_gene: TRBD2; abundance: few; v_gene: TRBV7-9; j_gene: TRBJ2-3; CDR3nt: TGTGCCAGCAGCTGGGAGGGGTATACGCAGTATTTT; CDR3aa: CASSWEGYTQYF
d_gene: NA; abundance: few; v_gene: TRBV5-1; j_gene: TRBJ1-3; CDR3nt: TGCGCCAGCAGCTTGGGACTCGACAGATACTCTGGAAACACCATATATTTT; CDR3aa: CASSLGLDRYSGNTIYF
d_gene: NA; abundance: NA; v_gene: TRBV12-3/TRBV12-4; j_gene: TRBJ2-2; CDR3nt: TGTGCCAGCAGCCCGCGGGGGCGGAACACCGGGGAGCTGTTTTTT; CDR3aa: CASSPRGRNTGELFF
d_gene: TRBD2; abundance: many; v_gene: TRBV30; j_gene: TRBJ2-1; CDR3nt: TGTGCCTGGAGTCCGCTAGCGGGGGCCAATGAGCAGTTCTTC; CDR3aa: CAWSPLAGANEQFF
d_gene: NA; abundance: few; v_gene: TRBV2; j_gene: TRBJ2-2; CDR3nt: TGTGCCAGCACTGAGGGGGGATACACCGGGGAGCTGTTTTTT; CDR3aa: CASTEGGYTGELFF
d_gene: NA; abundance: few; v_gene: TRBV27; j_gene: TRBJ2-3; CDR3nt: TGTGCCAGCAGTTTACGACTACCCACAGATACGCAGTATTTT; CDR3aa: CASSLRLPTDTQYF
d_gene: NA; abundance: many; v_gene: TRBV20-1; j_gene: TRBJ2-3; CDR3nt: TGCAGTGCTCCCGACAGAGAAACCACAGATACGCAGTATTTT; CDR3aa: CSAPDRETTDTQYF
d_gene: TRBD1; abundance: NA; v_gene: TRBV4-1; j_gene: TRBJ2-5; CDR3nt: TGCGCCAGCAGCCGGACAGGGTCGTACCAAGAGACCCAGTACTTC; CDR3aa: CASSRTGSYQETQYF
d_gene: NA; abundance: medium-sized; v_gene: TRBV12-3/TRBV12-4; j_gene: TRBJ2-2; CDR3nt: TGTGCCAGCAGTACCCGAGGGTCCGGGGAGCTGTTTTTT; CDR3aa: CASSTRGSGELFF
d_gene: TRBD2; abundance: few; v_gene: TRBV6-5; j_gene: TRBJ2-1; CDR3nt: TGTGCCACCTCCCTCGGGGGGGTGGACAATGAGCAGTTCTTC; CDR3aa: CATSLGGVDNEQFF
d_gene: NA; abundance: NA; v_gene: TRBV7-2; j_gene: TRBJ1-1; CDR3nt: TGTGCCAGCAGCCCGACGGGGGTTGAAGCTTTCTTT; CDR3aa: CASSPTGVEAFF
d_gene: NA; abundance: few; v_gene: TRBV7-2; j_gene: TRBJ2-3; CDR3nt: TGTGCCAGCAGTCCACAAGTCACAGATACGCAGTATTTT; CDR3aa: CASSPQVTDTQYF
d_gene: NA; abundance: NA; v_gene: TRBV2; j_gene: TRBJ1-1; CDR3nt: TGTGCCAGCAGTGAAAGGGTACAGAACACTGAAGCTTTCTTT; CDR3aa: CASSERVQNTEAFF
d_gene: TRBD2; abundance: NA; v_gene: TRBV12-3/TRBV12-4; j_gene: TRBJ2-3; CDR3nt: TGTGCCAGCACCTTAGCGACTAGCGCCGCAGATACGCAGTATTTT; CDR3aa: CASTLATSAADTQYF
d_gene: NA; abundance: many; v_gene: TRBV15; j_gene: TRBJ2-7; CDR3nt: TGTGCCACCAGCAGAGATCTACGGCAGGGAAACGAGCAGTACTTC; CDR3aa: CATSRDLRQGNEQYF
d_gene: NA; abundance: many; v_gene: TRBV10-3; j_gene: TRBJ2-1; CDR3nt: TGTGCCACCCAATTCAGAGGGGGAGAAGGTGACAATGAGCAGTTCTTC; CDR3aa: CATQFRGGEGDNEQFF
d_gene: TRBD1; abundance: medium-sized; v_gene: TRBV27; j_gene: TRBJ2-2; CDR3nt: TGTGCCAGCAGTTTATCGAGACAGGGGTACGCCGGGGAGCTGTTTTTT; CDR3aa: CASSLSRQGYAGELFF
d_gene: NA; abundance: NA; v_gene: TRBV28; j_gene: TRBJ1-5; CDR3nt: TGTGCCAGCAGTTCCCGACGTTACCAGGATCAGCCCCAGCATTTT; CDR3aa: CASSSRRYQDQPQHF
d_gene: TRBD2; abundance: many; v_gene: TRBV7-8; j_gene: TRBJ2-1; CDR3nt: TGTGCCAGCAGCTCGACTAGCGGGGGTTACAATGAGCAGTTCTTC; CDR3aa: CASSSTSGGYNEQFF
d_gene: NA; abundance: NA; v_gene: TRBV28; j_gene: TRBJ1-2; CDR3nt: TGTGCCAGCAGTTATCGGGATATCTACACCTTC; CDR3aa: CASSYRDIYTF
d_gene: NA; abundance: many; v_gene: TRBV20-1; j_gene: TRBJ2-1; CDR3nt: TGCAGCCCAGCCCCCCTGGGGGATGAGCAGTTCTTC; CDR3aa: CSPAPLGDEQFF
d_gene: NA; abundance: NA; v_gene: TRBV20-1; j_gene: TRBJ2-1; CDR3nt: TGCAGTGCTAGTAGGGACTCCAATGAGCAGTTCTTC; CDR3aa: CSASRDSNEQFF
d_gene: NA; abundance: NA; v_gene: TRBV15; j_gene: TRBJ2-5; CDR3nt: TGTGCCACCAGCAGAGATCACTGGGGTCAAGAGACCCAGTACTTC; CDR3aa: CATSRDHWGQETQYF
d_gene: NA; abundance: few; v_gene: TRBV11-2; j_gene: TRBJ2-7; CDR3nt: TGTGCCAGCAGCATCGGGCGGTCCTACGAGCAGTACTTC; CDR3aa: CASSIGRSYEQYF
d_gene: NA; abundance: few; v_gene: TRBV6-2/TRBV6-3; j_gene: TRBJ2-1; CDR3nt: TGTGCCAGCAGTGGACAGCTCTACAATGAGCAGTTCTTC; CDR3aa: CASSGQLYNEQFF
d_gene: NA; abundance: NA; v_gene: TRBV29-1; j_gene: TRBJ2-5; CDR3nt: TGCAGCGTTGAAGAGTGGATCGGGGAGACCCAGTACTTC; CDR3aa: CSVEEWIGETQYF
d_gene: NA; abundance: once; v_gene: TRBV24-1; j_gene: TRBJ2-1; CDR3nt: TGTGCCACCAGTAGAACAGCCGGCGGTGAGCAGTTCTTC; CDR3aa: CATSRTAGGEQFF
d_gene: NA; abundance: few; v_gene: TRBV20-1; j_gene: TRBJ2-7; CDR3nt: TGCAGTGCAGACGGGCCTCAGCCCTACGAGCAGTACTTC; CDR3aa: CSADGPQPYEQYF
d_gene: NA; abundance: few; v_gene: TRBV4-3; j_gene: TRBJ2-3; CDR3nt: TGCGCCAGCAGCCACCTAGGGCAGGGAGTGACAGATACGCAGTATTTT; CDR3aa: CASSHLGQGVTDTQYF
d_gene: TRBD1; abundance: NA; v_gene: TRBV5-1; j_gene: TRBJ1-2; CDR3nt: TGCGCCAGCAGCTTGGTGACAGGGGGACATGGCTACACCTTC; CDR3aa: CASSLVTGGHGYTF
d_gene: TRBD2; abundance: NA; v_gene: TRBV3-1; j_gene: TRBJ2-4; CDR3nt: TGTGCCAGCAGCTCAAATGACGGGGGGGCCGCCAAAAACATTCAGTACTTC; CDR3aa: CASSSNDGGAAKNIQYF
d_gene: TRBD2; abundance: many; v_gene: TRBV10-2; j_gene: TRBJ2-5; CDR3nt: TGCGCCAGCAAAGTCGGGGGGGCGGAGACCCAGTACTTC; CDR3aa: CASKVGGAETQYF
d_gene: NA; abundance: NA; v_gene: TRBV5-6; j_gene: TRBJ1-5; CDR3nt: TGTGCCAGCAGCCGCTCAGGGGTGTGGGTCCAGCATTTT; CDR3aa: CASSRSGVWVQHF
d_gene: TRBD1; abundance: many; v_gene: TRBV7-2; j_gene: TRBJ1-2; CDR3nt: TGTGCCAGCAGCCCCGACAGGGGGCAAGGCTACACCTTC; CDR3aa: CASSPDRGQGYTF
d_gene: TRBD1; abundance: NA; v_gene: TRBV2; j_gene: TRBJ2-5; CDR3nt: TGTGCCAGCGGGCCGACAGGGCGAACAGGGACCCAGTACTTC; CDR3aa: CASGPTGRTGTQYF
d_gene: NA; abundance: NA; v_gene: TRBV6-6; j_gene: TRBJ2-5; CDR3nt: TGTGCCAGCACACGTGGGGCAGTGGAGACCCAGTACTTC; CDR3aa: CASTRGAVETQYF
d_gene: TRBD2; abundance: few; v_gene: TRBV7-2; j_gene: TRBJ2-5; CDR3nt: TGTGCCAGCAGCTTAGGCGCGCGGGGGGCCACGCAAGAGACCCAGTACTTC; CDR3aa: CASSLGARGATQETQYF
d_gene: NA; abundance: NA; v_gene: TRBV6-5; j_gene: TRBJ2-7; CDR3nt: TGTGCCAGCGGGGATAGGGTAAAGTACGAGCAGTACTTC; CDR3aa: CASGDRVKYEQYF
d_gene: TRBD2; abundance: NA; v_gene: TRBV5-1; j_gene: TRBJ2-2; CDR3nt: TGCGCCAGCAGCGCAAGCCTAGCGGCCGGGGAGCTGTTTTTT; CDR3aa: CASSASLAAGELFF
d_gene: NA; abundance: few; v_gene: TRBV15; j_gene: TRBJ2-5; CDR3nt: TGTGCCACCAGCAGAGATGCAGATCAAGAGACCCAGTACTTC; CDR3aa: CATSRDADQETQYF
d_gene: TRBD1; abundance: few; v_gene: TRBV24-1; j_gene: TRBJ2-5; CDR3nt: TGTGCCACCAGTGATTTGTCAGGGGGTGGGGAGACCCAGTACTTC; CDR3aa: CATSDLSGGGETQYF